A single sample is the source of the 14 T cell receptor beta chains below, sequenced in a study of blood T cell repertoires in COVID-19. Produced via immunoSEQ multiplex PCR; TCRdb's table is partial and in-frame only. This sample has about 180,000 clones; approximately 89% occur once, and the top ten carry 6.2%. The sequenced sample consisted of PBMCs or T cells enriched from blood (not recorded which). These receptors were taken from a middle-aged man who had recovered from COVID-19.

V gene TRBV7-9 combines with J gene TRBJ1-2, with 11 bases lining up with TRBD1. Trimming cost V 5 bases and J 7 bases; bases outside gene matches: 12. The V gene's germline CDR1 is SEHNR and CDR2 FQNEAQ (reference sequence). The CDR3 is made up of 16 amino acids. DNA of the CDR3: TGTGCCAGCAGCCGTACGGACAGGGGGCTTCTCTCTGGCTACACCTTC. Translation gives CASSRTDRGLLSGYTF.

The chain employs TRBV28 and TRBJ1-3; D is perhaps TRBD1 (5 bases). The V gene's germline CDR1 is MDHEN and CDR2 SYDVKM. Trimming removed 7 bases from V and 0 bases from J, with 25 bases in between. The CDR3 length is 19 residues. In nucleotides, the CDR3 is TGTGCCAGCATTAGATCCGGGGGTCCACACCACTACTCTGGAAACACCATATATTTT. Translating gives CASIRSGGPHHYSGNTIYF.

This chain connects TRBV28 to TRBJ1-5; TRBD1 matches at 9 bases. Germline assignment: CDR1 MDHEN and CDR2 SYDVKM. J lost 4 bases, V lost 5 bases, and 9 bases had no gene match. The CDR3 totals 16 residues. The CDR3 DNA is TGTGCCAGCAGTCTCCGACAGGGGGTGTCAAATCAGCCCCAGCATTTT. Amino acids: CASSLRQGVSNQPQHF.

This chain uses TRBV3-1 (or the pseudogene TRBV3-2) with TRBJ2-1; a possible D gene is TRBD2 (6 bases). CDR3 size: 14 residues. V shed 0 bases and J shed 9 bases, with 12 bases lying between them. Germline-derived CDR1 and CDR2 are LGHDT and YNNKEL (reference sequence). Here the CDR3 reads CASSQDGTSAEQFF. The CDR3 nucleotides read TGTGCCAGCAGCCAAGACGGGACTTCGGCTGAGCAGTTCTTC.

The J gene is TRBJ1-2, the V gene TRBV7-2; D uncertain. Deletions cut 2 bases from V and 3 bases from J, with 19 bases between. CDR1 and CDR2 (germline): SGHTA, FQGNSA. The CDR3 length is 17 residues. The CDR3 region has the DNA TGTGCCAGCAGCTTATACCCCCCCCGGGTGGAGGACTATGGCTACACCTTC. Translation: CASSLYPPRVEDYGYTF.

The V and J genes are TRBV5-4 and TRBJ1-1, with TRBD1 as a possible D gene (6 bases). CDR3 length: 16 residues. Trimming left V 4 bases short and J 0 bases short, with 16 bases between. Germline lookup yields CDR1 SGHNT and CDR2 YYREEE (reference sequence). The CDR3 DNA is TGTGCCAGCAGCCCACAGGGAGTGGGGTTGAACACTGAAGCTTTCTTT. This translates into CASSPQGVGLNTEAFF.

CDR3 nucleotides: TGTGCCAGCAGTTTCCCTAATGGACAGGGCCGAGGCAGCTACGAGCAGTACTTC. This translates into CASSFPNGQGRGSYEQYF. The chain recombines TRBV28 with TRBJ2-7; 8 positions match TRBD1. Germline V gene lookup returns CDR1 MDHEN and CDR2 SYDVKM. This CDR3 is 18 amino acids long. Losses at the gene ends were 3 bases for V and 3 bases for J; bases not matched to a gene: 16.

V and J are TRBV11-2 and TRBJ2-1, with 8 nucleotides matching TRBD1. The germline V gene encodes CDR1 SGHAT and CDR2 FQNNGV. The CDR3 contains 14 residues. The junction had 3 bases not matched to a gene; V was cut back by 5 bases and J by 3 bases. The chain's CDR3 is CASSRDRIYNEQFF. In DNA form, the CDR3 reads TGTGCCAGCAGCCGGGACAGGATCTACAATGAGCAGTTCTTC.

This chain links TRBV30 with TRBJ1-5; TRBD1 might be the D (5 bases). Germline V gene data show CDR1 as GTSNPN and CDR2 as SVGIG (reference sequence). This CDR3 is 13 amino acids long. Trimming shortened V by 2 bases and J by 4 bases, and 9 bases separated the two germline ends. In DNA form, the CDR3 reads TGTGCCTGGAGTTTCGGGGGAAATCAGCCCCAGCATTTT. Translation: CAWSFGGNQPQHF.

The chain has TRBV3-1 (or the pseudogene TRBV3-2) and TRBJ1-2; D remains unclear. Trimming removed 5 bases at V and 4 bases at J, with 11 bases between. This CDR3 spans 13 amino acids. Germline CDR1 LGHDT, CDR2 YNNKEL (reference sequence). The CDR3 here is CASSYEAGYGYTF. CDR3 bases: TGTGCCAGCAGCTATGAAGCCGGCTATGGCTACACCTTC.

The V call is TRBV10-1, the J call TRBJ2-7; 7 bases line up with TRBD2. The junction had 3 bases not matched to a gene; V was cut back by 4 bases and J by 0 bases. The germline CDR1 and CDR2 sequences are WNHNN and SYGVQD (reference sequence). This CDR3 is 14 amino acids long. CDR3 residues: CASSAGGPSYEQYF. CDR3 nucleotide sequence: TGCGCCAGCAGTGCGGGGGGTCCCTCCTACGAGCAGTACTTC.

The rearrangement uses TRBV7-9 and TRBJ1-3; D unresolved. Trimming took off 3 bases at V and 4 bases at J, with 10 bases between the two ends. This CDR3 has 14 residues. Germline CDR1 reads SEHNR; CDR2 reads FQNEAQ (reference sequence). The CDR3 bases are TGTGCCAGCAGCTTGCGCGGTATGGGAAACACCATATATTTT. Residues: CASSLRGMGNTIYF.

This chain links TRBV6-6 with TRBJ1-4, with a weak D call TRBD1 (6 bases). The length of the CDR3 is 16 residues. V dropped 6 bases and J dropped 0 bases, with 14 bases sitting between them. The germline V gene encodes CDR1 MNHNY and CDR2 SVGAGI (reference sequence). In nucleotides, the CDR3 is TGTGCCAGCAGCTTAAGAGGGGGATCAACTAATGAAAAACTGTTTTTT. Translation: CASSLRGGSTNEKLFF.

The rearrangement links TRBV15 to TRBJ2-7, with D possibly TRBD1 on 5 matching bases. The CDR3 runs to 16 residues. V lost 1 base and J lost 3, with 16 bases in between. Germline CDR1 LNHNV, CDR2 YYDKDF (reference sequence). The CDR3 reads CATSRVEGAPIYEQYF. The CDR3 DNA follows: TGTGCCACCAGCAGAGTGGAAGGGGCTCCTATCTACGAGCAGTACTTC.